The entry that follows covers one T cell receptor beta chain sequence. Its cognate antigen is unknown. V lost 7 bases, J lost 2 bases, and 8 bases stayed unmatched. Germline V gene sequence: CDR1 MDHEN, CDR2 SYDVKM. The CDR3 consists of 16 residues. This specimen comes from a study of a mutant IDH1 vaccine in newly diagnosed glioma. The wider study: Sex among treated patients split approximately 62% male, roughly 40% female; mean age was roughly 40 years.

The time point was: week 11, during vaccination. One vaccine dose held 300 ug of mutant IDH1 20-mer peptide and came with topical imiquimod. TCRdb's copy holds only in-frame clones and misses some; the assay was immunoSEQ multiplex PCR. There are around 57,000 clones in the sample; approximately 91% occur only once, and more than 1.5% lies in the top ten. The material sequenced was PBMCs, taken from a glioma patient whose treatment included an IDH1 peptide vaccine. The source is a man in his forties or fifties with glioma. The chain couples TRBV28 to TRBJ2-6; 7 positions agree with TRBD2. DNA for the CDR3: TGTGCCAGCACCCCCTGGGAGGGAACTGGGGCCAACGTCCTGACTTTC. Translating it yields CASTPWEGTGANVLTF. Drawing the rest from reference TRBV28 and TRBJ2-6, the complete variable domain is DVKVTQSSRYLVKRTGEKVFLECVQDMDHENMFWYRQDPGLGLRLIYFSYDVKMKEKGDIPEGYSVSREKKERFSLILESASTNQTSMYLCASTPWEGTGANVLTFGAGSRLTVL.